A single sample is the source of the 10 T cell receptor beta chains below, sequenced in a study of CD8 T cells in Susac syndrome. Reverse transcription used 0.5 to 1 ug RNA and random hexamers. From the immunoSEQ multiplex PCR reads, TCRdb called clonotypes with MiXCR, one entry per CDR3 protein. The sample has a few hundred thousand distinct CDR3 sequences, 85% seen once. The sample consisted of CD8+ T cells from PBMCs. Source of these receptors: a human donor with multiple sclerosis.

The chain is built from TRBV20-1 and TRBJ2-7, with TRBD2 matching 9 bases. The CDR3 runs to 16 residues. Germline V gene data show CDR1 as DFQATT and CDR2 as SNEGSKA (reference sequence). V was pared by 1 base and J by 1 base, with 8 bases of the junction left unmatched. The CDR3, as DNA: TGCAGTGCTAGAGGGCTAGCGGGAAGTAGATCCTACGAGCAGTACTTC. Translation gives CSARGLAGSRSYEQYF.

The chain couples TRBV19 to TRBJ2-1; D is uncertain. Germline V CDR1 and CDR2: LNHDA, SQIVND (reference sequence). V dropped 3 bases and J dropped 5 bases, with 11 bases sitting between them. The CDR3 has 14 residues. DNA for the CDR3: TGTGCCAGTAGTATTTTATCTCCGAACAATGAGCAGTTCTTC. It is translated as CASSILSPNNEQFF.

V usage is TRBV9 and J usage is TRBJ2-2; no reliable D call. CDR3 length: 14 amino acids. Germline CDR1 SGDLS, CDR2 YYNGEE. V lost 3 bases, J lost 6 bases, and 12 bases lay in between. CDR3: CASSADTVPGELFF. For the CDR3, the DNA is TGTGCCAGCAGCGCAGACACGGTCCCCGGGGAGCTGTTTTTT. Looking up the rest from reference TRBV9 and TRBJ2-2 gives the full variable domain: DSGVTQTPKHLITATGQRVTLRCSPRSGDLSVYWYQQSLDQGLQFLIQYYNGEERAKGNILERFSAQQFPDLHSELNLSSLELGDSALYFCASSADTVPGELFFGEGSRLTVL.

V usage is TRBV4-3 and J usage is TRBJ2-1, with TRBD2 matching over 11 bases. With 0 bases clipped from V and 3 bases from J, the junction kept 7 bases outside the gene matches. The germline V gene has CDR1 LGHNA and CDR2 YSLEER. The CDR3 loop spans 18 amino acids. The chain's CDR3 is CASSQEFWGLADYNEQFF. The CDR3 DNA sequence: TGCGCCAGCAGCCAAGAATTTTGGGGACTAGCGGACTACAATGAGCAGTTCTTC.

The chain carries TRBV20-1 and TRBJ2-1, with D possibly being TRBD2 (6 bases). Germline values: CDR1 DFQATT, CDR2 SNEGSKA (reference sequence). The ends were cut back, 5 bases at V and 4 bases at J, with 15 bases in the middle. The CDR3 is made up of 14 amino acids. In nucleotides, the CDR3 is TGCAGTGCTCTGACTAGGAGGATATACAATGAGCAGTTCTTC. Translating it yields CSALTRRIYNEQFF.

This chain joins TRBV6-2 or TRBV6-3 and TRBJ2-1; weak D call: TRBD2 (6 bases). Germline loops: CDR1 MNHEY, CDR2 SVGEGT. The CDR3 runs to 17 residues. The V gene lost 7 bases and the J gene lost 1 base, with 20 bases spanning the gap. The CDR3 spells CASIRSEIAESYNEQFF. CDR3 in DNA: TGTGCCAGCATTAGGTCTGAAATAGCGGAATCCTACAATGAGCAGTTCTTC.

The genes are TRBV19 and TRBJ2-2; D is undetermined. The V and J ends lost 8 bases and 1 base respectively, with 2 bases between them. CDR1 is LNHDA, CDR2 SQIVND, per germline (reference sequence). The CDR3 contains 11 residues. Here the CDR3 DNA reads TGTGCCAGTCAGAACACCGGGGAGCTGTTTTTT. It is translated as CASQNTGELFF.

The chain couples TRBV6-2 or TRBV6-3 to TRBJ2-7; 9 positions agree with TRBD2. Germline CDR1 is MNHEY and CDR2 is SVGEGT. V trimming: 2 bases; J trimming: 3 bases; junction bases outside the gene matches: 5. The CDR3 extends over 15 amino acids. The CDR3 protein is CASSYVAGGLYEQYF. CDR3 nucleotides: TGTGCCAGCAGTTACGTGGCGGGAGGGCTCTACGAGCAGTACTTC.

The J gene is TRBJ1-4, the V gene TRBV12-3 or TRBV12-4, with TRBD1 as a possible D gene (5 bases). V dropped 3 bases and J dropped 6 bases, with 5 bases sitting between them. This CDR3 is 12 amino acids long. CDR3 residues: CASSLTDEKLFF. CDR3 bases: TGTGCCAGCAGTTTGACAGATGAAAAACTGTTTTTT.

The V call is TRBV4-3, the J call TRBJ2-7, with 9 bases that match TRBD2. The CDR3 contains 16 residues. In germline, CDR1 is LGHNA, CDR2 YSLEER. The J segment lost 2 bases and the V segment lost 0 bases, leaving 5 bases of the junction unmatched. The CDR3 coding sequence is TGCGCCAGCAGCCAAGATGAGGCGGGGGGGACCTACGAGCAGTACTTC. This encodes CASSQDEAGGTYEQYF.